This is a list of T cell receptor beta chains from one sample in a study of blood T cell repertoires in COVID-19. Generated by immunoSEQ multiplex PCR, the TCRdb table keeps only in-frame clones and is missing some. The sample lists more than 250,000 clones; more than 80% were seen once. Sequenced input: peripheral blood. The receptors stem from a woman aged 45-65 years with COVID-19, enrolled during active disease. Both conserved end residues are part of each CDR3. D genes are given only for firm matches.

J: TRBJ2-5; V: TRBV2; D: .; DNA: TGTGCCAGCAGTGATAGGAGTTGGGAGACCCAGTACTTC; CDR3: CASSDRSWETQYF
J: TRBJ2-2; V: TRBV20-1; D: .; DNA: TGCAGTGCTAGTGACGGGAGTATGAACACCGGGGAGCTGTTTTTT; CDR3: CSASDGSMNTGELFF
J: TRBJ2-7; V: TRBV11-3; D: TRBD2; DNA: TGTGCCAGCAGCCCAGAAAGCGGGAGAAGGGACGAGCAGTACTTC; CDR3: CASSPESGRRDEQYF
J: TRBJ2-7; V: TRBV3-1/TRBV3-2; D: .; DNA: TGTGCCAGCACCTCTAGCCGGACCTACGAGCAGTACTTC; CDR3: CASTSSRTYEQYF
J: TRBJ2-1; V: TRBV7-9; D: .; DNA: TGTGCCAGCAGCTTCTCCAGGGTCGGCAATGAGCAGTTCTTC; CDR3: CASSFSRVGNEQFF
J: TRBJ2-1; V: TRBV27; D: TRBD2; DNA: TGTGCCAGCAGTTTGTCCCCCGGGTCGAGGGCGAGCGGAGGGACTAGCTCCTACAATGAGCAGTTCTTC; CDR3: CASSLSPGSRASGGTSSYNEQFF
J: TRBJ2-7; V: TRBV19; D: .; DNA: TGTGCCAGTAGTTTTGGAGGGGGGGAAACCTACGAGCAGTACTTC; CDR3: CASSFGGGETYEQYF
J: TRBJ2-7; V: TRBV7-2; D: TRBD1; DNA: TGTGCCAGCAGCCGGCTCGCGACCGGGACAGGGCGGGACGAGCAGTACTTC; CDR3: CASSRLATGTGRDEQYF
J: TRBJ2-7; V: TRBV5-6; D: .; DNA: TGTGCCAGCAGCTCGCAAACAGGATACGAGCAGTACTTC; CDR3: CASSSQTGYEQYF
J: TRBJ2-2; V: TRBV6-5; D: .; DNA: TGTGCCAGCAGTTACTCTGGACTCATGAACACCGGGGAGCTGTTTTTT; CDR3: CASSYSGLMNTGELFF
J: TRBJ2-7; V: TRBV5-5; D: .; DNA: TGTGCCAGCAGTTATTTCGAGAGCTCCTACGAGCAGTACTTC; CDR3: CASSYFESSYEQYF
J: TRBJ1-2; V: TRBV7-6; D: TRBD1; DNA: TGTGCCAGCAGCCTCTCATGGACAGGGACCGATGGCTACACCTTC; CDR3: CASSLSWTGTDGYTF